These 3 T cell receptor beta chains were sequenced from one sample in a study of T cells in Graves' hyperthyroidism and ophthalmopathy. TCR beta CDR3 regions were amplified from RNA transcripts. First-round RT-PCR with HTBI primers amplified the TCR CDR3 region. TCRdb re-called the multiplex PCR reads with MiXCR, one entry per CDR3 protein. The sample has approximately 570,000 distinct CDR3 sequences, less than 20% seen once; the top ten hold roughly 47%. What was sequenced was blood. All receptors derive from a man in his forties or fifties with Graves' ophthalmopathy.

This clonotype was recorded many times. The chain employs TRBV20-1 and TRBJ2-3; 7 bases line up with TRBD2. With 3 bases clipped from V and 1 base from J, the junction kept 10 bases outside the gene matches. CDR1 DFQATT and CDR2 SNEGSKA come from the germline V gene (reference sequence). CDR3 length: 16 amino acids. The CDR3 region is CSARVSLAARTDTQYF. The DNA of the CDR3 is TGCAGTGCTAGGGTCTCCCTAGCGGCGCGCACAGATACGCAGTATTTT.

This clonotype was counted between two and nine times. The V gene is TRBV29-1, the J gene TRBJ2-2, with unresolved D. Germline values: CDR1 SQVTM, CDR2 ANQGSEA. The CDR3 spans 13 residues. V lost 3 bases and J lost 2, with 7 bases in between. The CDR3 protein is CSVDSYNTGELFF. The CDR3 DNA reads as TGCAGCGTTGATTCCTACAACACCGGGGAGCTGTTTTTT.

This clonotype was observed a few times. The V gene is TRBV7-3, the J gene TRBJ2-3; D is undetermined. The germline gives CDR1 SGHTA, CDR2 FQGTGA. V gave up 0 bases and J gave up 4 bases, with 5 bases separating them. The CDR3 covers 13 residues. This CDR3 is CASSLTSSDTQYF. The DNA for the CDR3 is TGTGCCAGCAGCTTAACGAGTTCAGATACGCAGTATTTT.